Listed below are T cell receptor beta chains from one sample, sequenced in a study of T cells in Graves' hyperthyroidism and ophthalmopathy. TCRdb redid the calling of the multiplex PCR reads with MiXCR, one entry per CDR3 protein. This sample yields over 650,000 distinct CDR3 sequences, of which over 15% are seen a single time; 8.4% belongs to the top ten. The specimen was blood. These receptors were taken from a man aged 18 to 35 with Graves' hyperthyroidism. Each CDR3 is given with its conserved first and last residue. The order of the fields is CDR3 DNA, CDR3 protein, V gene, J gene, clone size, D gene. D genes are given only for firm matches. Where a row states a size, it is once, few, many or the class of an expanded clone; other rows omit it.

TGTGCCAGCAGTGAATGGGGAGGGGACTATGGCTACACCTTC	CASSEWGGDYGYTF	TRBV25-1	TRBJ1-2	.	.
TGTGCCAGCAGTTCCTCGGACAGGAACCGCTATGGCTACACCTTC	CASSSSDRNRYGYTF	TRBV27	TRBJ1-2	many	TRBD1
TGTGCCAGCAACCTGGGGGCTTCCTACGAGCAGTACTTC	CASNLGASYEQYF	TRBV5-5	TRBJ2-7	.	.
TGTGCCAGCAGTGCGCGGACAGTTCCCTACGAGCAGTACTTC	CASSARTVPYEQYF	TRBV12-3/TRBV12-4	TRBJ2-7	many	.
TGTGCCAGCAGCACAACGTACGACTCCTACAATGAGCAGTTCTTC	CASSTTYDSYNEQFF	TRBV28	TRBJ2-1	many	.
TGTGCCACCTCCTTGGTATCCGGGGCCAACGTCCTGACTTTC	CATSLVSGANVLTF	TRBV28	TRBJ2-6	.	.
TGTGCCAGCAGACTCGACCTAAATGAAAAACTGTTTTTT	CASRLDLNEKLFF	TRBV12-3/TRBV12-4	TRBJ1-4	many	.
TGTGCCAGCAGTTACGTTCCTAGCGGGAGGGAGCTGTTTTTT	CASSYVPSGRELFF	TRBV6-5	TRBJ2-2	few	TRBD2
TGTGCCTGTCAATCCGGTACTGAAGCTTTCTTT	CACQSGTEAFF	TRBV2	TRBJ1-1	many	.
TGTACCAGCACCTTGAGGCGGTCGGGTAGCGATGAGCAGTTCTTC	CTSTLRRSGSDEQFF	TRBV5-6	TRBJ2-1	few	.
TGTGCCAGCAGTTTAGTGGGGTTGGGAGAGACCCAGTACTTC	CASSLVGLGETQYF	TRBV27	TRBJ2-5	many	.
TGTGCCAGCGGAAGGGCTGTGGGGCACAATGAGCAGTTCTTC	CASGRAVGHNEQFF	TRBV2	TRBJ2-1	many	.
TGCAGTGCTAGACCCCGGTGGGGCCAAGACTACAATGAGCAGTTCTTC	CSARPRWGQDYNEQFF	TRBV20-1	TRBJ2-1	.	.
TGTGCCAGCAGTTACGTAGCGGGAGGGCTCGATACGCAGTATTTT	CASSYVAGGLDTQYF	TRBV6-5	TRBJ2-3	many	TRBD2
TGCGCCAGCAGGATCACAGACCAAACATTCTACGAGCAGTACTTC	CASRITDQTFYEQYF	TRBV5-1	TRBJ2-7	.	.
TGTGCCAGCACCTTGGGAGGGGGGAACACTGAAGCTTTCTTT	CASTLGGGNTEAFF	TRBV6-1	TRBJ1-1	few	.
TGCAGTGCTACGATCAGGGGGGGGATTTACACAGATACGCAGTATTTT	CSATIRGGIYTDTQYF	TRBV20-1	TRBJ2-3	many	.